The next 16 T cell receptor beta chains were all read from a single sample in a study of prognosis after radiotherapy for stage I lung cancer (dated by TCRdb to the early 2020s). TCRdb lists the instrument as Illumina HiSeq 3000. Two rounds of multiplex PCR were used to amplify the TCR beta CDR3 region from genomic DNA. In the first PCR round, primers specific to each TRBV and TRBJ gene were used, and the primer sequences were filed in Chinese patent CN105087789A. Through fastp at Q25 and MiXCR, TCRdb rebuilt clones from the public reads, retaining in-frame beta chains. Each record represents a unique CDR3 protein, reported with the most common genes and DNA among its rows. This sample lists 15,000 to 20,000 distinct CDR3 sequences; approximately 46% were detected once. The ten largest make up about 31% of the sample. The sample in question was PBMCs, obtained before or after stereotactic body radiation therapy (not recorded which). The receptors come from a donor aged 50 or older with non-small cell lung cancer.

This clonotype was detected once. An end of the junction does not agree with germline; a read error may underlie this. The chain couples TRBV6-1 to TRBJ1-5; the D gene is possibly TRBD1 (5 bases). Germline CDR1 is MNHNS and CDR2 is SASEGT. The CDR3 consists of 15 residues. The CDR3, as DNA: TGTGCCAGCCGGGAGATAGGGGATAGCGATCAGCCCCAGCATTTT. It translates to CASREIGDSDQPQHF.

DNA of the CDR3: TGTGCCAGCAGTTTCGGGGGACCGATCACCGGGGAGCTGTTTTTT. It encodes CASSFGGPITGELFF. This chain connects TRBV28 to TRBJ2-2, with D perhaps matching TRBD2 (6 bases). Deletions cut 3 bases from V and 4 bases from J, with 12 bases between. Germline values: CDR1 MDHEN, CDR2 SYDVKM. The CDR3 is made up of 15 amino acids. Supplemented by reference TRBV28 and TRBJ2-2, the full variable domain reads DVKVTQSSRYLVKRTGEKVFLECVQDMDHENMFWYRQDPGLGLRLIYFSYDVKMKEKGDIPEGYSVSREKKERFSLILESASTNQTSMYLCASSFGGPITGELFFGEGSRLTVL.

Comments on this clonotype: This is likely a read error, given that the CDR3 carries no conserved phenylalanine or tryptophan at its end. V is TRBV6-2 or TRBV6-3 and J is TRBJ1-6; D is uncertain. V lost 7 bases to trimming and J lost 5 bases, with 18 bases between them. The length of the CDR3 is 16 residues. Germline V lookup: CDR1 MNHEY, CDR2 SVGEGT. Here the CDR3 reads CASIPRGRANNSPLHL. The CDR3 DNA follows: TGTGCCAGCATCCCTCGGGGAAGGGCCAATAATTCACCCCTCCACCTT.

The rearrangement uses TRBV20-1 and TRBJ2-7, with 7 bases that match TRBD1. Looked up from germline, CDR1 is DFQATT and CDR2 is SNEGSKA (reference sequence). V dropped 6 bases and J dropped 10; count of bases not matched to a gene: 6. The CDR3 covers 10 residues. The DNA of the CDR3 is TGCAGTGCAACAGGGGTAGATCAGTACTTC. Translated, it gives CSATGVDQYF.

Many counts were recorded for this clonotype. The gene calls are TRBV20-1 and TRBJ2-6; 7 positions agree with TRBD1. Germline values: CDR1 DFQATT, CDR2 SNEGSKA (reference sequence). This CDR3 has 17 amino acids. Trimming took 6 bases from V and 0 from J; bases not matched to a gene: 11. The CDR3 DNA sequence: TGCAGTGCCCCTCGGGACAGCTTCTCCTCTGGGGCCAACGTCCTGACTTTC. It yields the protein CSAPRDSFSSGANVLTF.

The CDR3 protein is CASSPLGYTDTQYF. The DNA of the CDR3 is TGCGCCAGCAGCCCCCTCGGGTACACAGATACGCAGTATTTT. V gene TRBV5-1 combines with J gene TRBJ2-3; D is uncertain. The CDR3 runs 14 residues. V was clipped by 4 bases and J by 2 bases, with 11 bases between them. From germline, CDR1 is SGHRS and CDR2 YFSETQ. Using reference TRBV5-1 and TRBJ2-3 for the parts outside the CDR3, the full variable domain is KAGVTQTPRYLIKTRGQQVTLSCSPISGHRSVSWYQQTPGQGLQFLFEYFSETQRNKGNFPGRFSGRQFSNSRSEMNVSTLELGDSALYLCASSPLGYTDTQYFGPGTRLTVL.

The chain links TRBV20-1 to TRBJ1-1; 7 nucleotides agree with TRBD1. Germline loops: CDR1 DFQATT, CDR2 SNEGSKA (reference sequence). Trimming removed 2 bases from V and 4 bases from J; junction bases left unmatched: 7. The length of the CDR3 is 14 residues. The CDR3 sequence: CSARQTGLSTEAFF. CDR3 nucleotide sequence: TGCAGTGCTAGACAGACAGGGTTGAGCACTGAAGCTTTCTTT.

Worth noting for this clonotype: A much larger clone differs from this one at a single base, so this may be a read error. The CDR3 carries no conserved terminal phenylalanine or tryptophan, so it likely arises from a read error. J is TRBJ2-2 and V is TRBV6-5; possible D gene TRBD1, 6 bases. This CDR3 has 13 amino acids. V lost 2 bases to trimming and J lost 6 bases, with 7 bases between them. The V gene's germline CDR1 is MNHEY and CDR2 SVGAGI. CDR3 DNA: TGTGCCAGCAGTTACACAGGGTCCGGGGAGCTGTTTCTT. This sequence encodes CASSYTGSGELFL.

The chain links TRBV27 to TRBJ2-7; D remains ambiguous. The germline V gene has CDR1 MNHEY and CDR2 SMNVEV (reference sequence). The germline V and J ends were trimmed by 4 bases and 4 bases, with 11 bases remaining between them. This CDR3 contains 13 residues. CDR3 region: CASSSQRSYEQYF. CDR3 DNA sequence: TGTGCCAGCAGTTCTCAAAGGAGTTACGAGCAGTACTTC.

The chain carries TRBV6-2 or TRBV6-3 and TRBJ2-3, with D perhaps TRBD1 (6 bases). Germline values: CDR1 MNHEY, CDR2 SVGEGT. V was clipped by 6 bases and J by 5 bases, with 24 bases between them. The CDR3 runs to 17 residues. The CDR3 DNA follows: TGTGCCAGCAGACCGGGACATGTGAATATTCGAGGAGATACGCAGTATTTT. Amino acid sequence: CASRPGHVNIRGDTQYF.

This clonotype occurred many times. The chain carries TRBV7-6 and TRBJ2-5; 7 bases fit TRBD1. The trim removed 8 bases at V and 1 base at J, leaving 10 bases unmatched. Germline V gives CDR1 SGHVS, CDR2 FNYEAQ. CDR3 size: 15 residues. The CDR3 here is CASSPQGVGQETQYF. Written as DNA, the CDR3 is TGTGCCAGCTCCCCCCAGGGGGTAGGCCAAGAGACCCAGTACTTC.

About this clonotype: At one boundary the junction diverges from the germline segment, which might be a read error. This CDR3 reads CASRQPSGWYEQYF. CDR3 coding DNA: TGTGCTAGCAGACAACCTAGCGGGTGGTACGAGCAGTACTTC. The chain joins TRBV7-2 to TRBJ2-7; 8 bases map to TRBD2. The CDR3 is made up of 14 amino acids. Germline loops: CDR1 SGHTA, CDR2 FQGNSA.

Judged by abundance, this clonotype is medium-sized. This chain links TRBV6-1 with TRBJ1-4, with a weak D call TRBD1 (5 bases). This CDR3 is 15 amino acids long. V was pared by 1 base and J by 10 bases, with 16 bases between. The germline V gene encodes CDR1 MNHNS and CDR2 SASEGT. The CDR3 nucleotides are TGTGCCAGCAGTGAAGGTGCGCGGGGCCAGGGAAAACTGTTTTTT. It yields the protein CASSEGARGQGKLFF.

There are many counts of this clonotype. One junction end does not reproduce the germline sequence, and a read error may be involved. This sequence joins TRBV15 and TRBJ2-6; D might be TRBD1 (5 bases). CDR1 LNHNV and CDR2 YYDKDF come from the germline V gene (reference sequence). The CDR3 runs to 14 residues. CDR3 sequence: CATSRQTGADVLTF. As DNA, the CDR3 is TGTGCCACCAGCAGACAGACTGGGGCCGACGTCCTGACTTTC.

This clonotype was picked up many times. The chain combines TRBV3-1 with TRBJ2-5; D uncertain. Germline V gene sequence: CDR1 LGHDT, CDR2 YNNKEL (reference sequence). Trimming removed 0 bases at V and 3 bases at J, with 8 bases between. This CDR3 spans 14 amino acids. The CDR3 DNA follows: TGTGCCAGCAGCCAAGAGAGGCGAGAAGAGACCCAGTACTTC. As protein: CASSQERREETQYF.

Ten or more counts support this clonotype. V gene TRBV5-4 combines with J gene TRBJ1-1; D gene ambiguous. The CDR3 extends over 14 amino acids. Germline CDR1 reads SGHNT; CDR2 reads YYREEE (reference sequence). With 5 bases removed from V and 1 base from J, the gap between germline ends came to 12 bases. The CDR3 reads CASSHGWGNTEAFF. CDR3 nucleotide sequence: TGTGCCAGCAGTCACGGTTGGGGGAACACTGAAGCTTTCTTT.